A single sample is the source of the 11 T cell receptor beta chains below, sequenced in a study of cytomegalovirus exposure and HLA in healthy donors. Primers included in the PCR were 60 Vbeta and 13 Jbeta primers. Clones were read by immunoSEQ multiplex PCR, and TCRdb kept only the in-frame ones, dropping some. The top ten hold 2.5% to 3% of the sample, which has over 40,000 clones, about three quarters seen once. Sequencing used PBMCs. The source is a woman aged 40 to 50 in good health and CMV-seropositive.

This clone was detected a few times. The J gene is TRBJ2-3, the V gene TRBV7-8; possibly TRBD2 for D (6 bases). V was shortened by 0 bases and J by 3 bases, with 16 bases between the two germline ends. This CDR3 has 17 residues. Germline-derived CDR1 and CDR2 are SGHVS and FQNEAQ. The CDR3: CASSLAPMRGLTDTQYF. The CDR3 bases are TGTGCCAGCAGCTTAGCCCCAATGCGGGGTTTAACAGATACGCAGTATTTT.

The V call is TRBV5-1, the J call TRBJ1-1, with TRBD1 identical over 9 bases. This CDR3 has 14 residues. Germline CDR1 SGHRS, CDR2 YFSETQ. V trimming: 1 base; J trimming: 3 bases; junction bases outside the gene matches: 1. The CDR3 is CASSLRTGDTEAFF. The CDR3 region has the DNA TGCGCCAGCAGCTTGAGGACAGGGGACACTGAAGCTTTCTTT.

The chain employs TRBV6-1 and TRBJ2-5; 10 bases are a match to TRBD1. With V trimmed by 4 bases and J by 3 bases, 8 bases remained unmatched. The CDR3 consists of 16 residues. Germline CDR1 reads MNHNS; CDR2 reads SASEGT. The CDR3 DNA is TGTGCCAGCAGTGTTAACTTAGGGACAGGGGAAGAGACCCAGTACTTC. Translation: CASSVNLGTGEETQYF.

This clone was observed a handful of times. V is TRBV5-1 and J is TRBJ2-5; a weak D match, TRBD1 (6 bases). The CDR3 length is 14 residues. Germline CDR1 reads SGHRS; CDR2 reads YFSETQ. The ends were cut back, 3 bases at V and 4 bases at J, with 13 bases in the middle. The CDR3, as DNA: TGCGCCAGCAGCTCCCAAAACAGGGTAGAGACCCAGTACTTC. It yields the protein CASSSQNRVETQYF.

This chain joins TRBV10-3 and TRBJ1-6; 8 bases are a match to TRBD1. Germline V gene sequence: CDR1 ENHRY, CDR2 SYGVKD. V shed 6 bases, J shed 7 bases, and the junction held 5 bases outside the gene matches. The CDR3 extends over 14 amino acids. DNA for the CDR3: TGTGCCATCAGGGGACAGGATGGCAATTCACCCCTCCACTTT. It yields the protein CAIRGQDGNSPLHF.

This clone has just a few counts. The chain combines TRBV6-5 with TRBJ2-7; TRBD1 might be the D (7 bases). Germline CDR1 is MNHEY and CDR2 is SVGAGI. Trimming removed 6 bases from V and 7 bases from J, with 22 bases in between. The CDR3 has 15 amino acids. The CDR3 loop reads CASSTWQGGLGEQYF. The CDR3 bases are TGTGCCAGCAGCACCTGGCAGGGGGGTTTGGGGGAGCAGTACTTC.

CDR3 amino acids: CAWSPGQLNFEKLFF. CDR3 coding DNA: TGTGCCTGGAGCCCGGGACAGCTTAACTTCGAAAAACTGTTTTTT. This chain uses TRBV30 with TRBJ1-4; TRBD1 agrees at 7 bases. Looked up from germline, CDR1 is GTSNPN and CDR2 is SVGIG (reference sequence). V gave up 3 bases and J gave up 8 bases; unmatched junction bases: 12. The CDR3 sequence is 15 residues long.

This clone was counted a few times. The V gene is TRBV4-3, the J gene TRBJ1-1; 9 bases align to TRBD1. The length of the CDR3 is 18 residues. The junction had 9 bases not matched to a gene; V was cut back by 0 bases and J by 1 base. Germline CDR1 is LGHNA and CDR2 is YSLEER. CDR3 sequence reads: CASSQERGTGRANTEAFF. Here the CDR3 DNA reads TGCGCCAGCAGCCAAGAGAGGGGGACAGGGAGGGCGAACACTGAAGCTTTCTTT.

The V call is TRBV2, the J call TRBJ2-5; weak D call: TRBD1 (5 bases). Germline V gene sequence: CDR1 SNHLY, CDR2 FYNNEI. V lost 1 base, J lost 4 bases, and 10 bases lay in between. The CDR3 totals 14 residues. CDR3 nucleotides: TGTGCCAGCAGTGAAGTTCAGGGCCGAGAGACCCAGTACTTC. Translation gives CASSEVQGRETQYF.

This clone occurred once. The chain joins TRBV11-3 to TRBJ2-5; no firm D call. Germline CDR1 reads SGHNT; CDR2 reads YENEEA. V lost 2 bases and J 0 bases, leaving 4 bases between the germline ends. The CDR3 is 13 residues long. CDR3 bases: TGTGCCAGCAGCTTATCAGACCAAGAGACCCAGTACTTC. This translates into CASSLSDQETQYF.

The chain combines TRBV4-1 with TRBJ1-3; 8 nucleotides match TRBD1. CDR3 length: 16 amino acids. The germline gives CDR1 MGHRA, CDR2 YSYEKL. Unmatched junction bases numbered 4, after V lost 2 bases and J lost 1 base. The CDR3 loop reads CASSQFDRGSGNTIYF. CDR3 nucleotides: TGCGCCAGCAGCCAATTCGACAGGGGATCTGGAAACACCATATATTTT.